This TCR beta chain was captured in a study of spatial heterogeneity in lung cancer. Time point noted: sample taken at primary tumor resection. Unsorted whole RNA samples from tumor, nontumor lung or frozen PBMC were sequenced. This clonotype is judged medium-sized (0.01 to 0.1%). TCRdb re-derived calls from the 5' RACE reads in MiXCR, one entry per CDR3 protein. The sample shows 7,000 or so distinct CDR3 sequences, roughly 21% of them seen only once. V was trimmed by 7 bases and J by 1 base, leaving 18 bases between them. The CDR3 contains 16 residues. CDR1 SNHLY and CDR2 FYNNEI come from the germline V gene.

This sample comprised PBMCs, obtained at surgery. The sequence came from a female donor with early-stage non-small cell lung cancer. This chain joins TRBV2 and TRBJ2-3; TRBD1 or TRBD2 may be the D gene (5 bases each). CDR3 sequence (DNA): TGTGCCAGCATTAGGACCGGGACCCCAGGCACAGATACGCAGTATTTT. Protein product: CASIRTGTPGTDTQYF.